This T cell receptor beta chain was identified in a study of CD8+ T cells in alopecia areata. Germline V CDR1 and CDR2: SQVTM, ANQGSEA. The CDR3 loop spans 11 amino acids. About this clone: The junction does not match germline at one end; this may be a read error.

The authors extracted RNA and reverse transcribed it into cDNA as the sequencing template. Measured with immunoSEQ multiplex PCR; TCRdb has only the in-frame clones, and not every one. The top ten hold roughly 1.2% of the sample, which has roughly 250,000 clones, about two thirds seen once. This TCR was recovered from a human donor with alopecia areata. The sequencing here drew on CD4+ T cells sorted from blood, taken at week 0. V is TRBV29-1 and J is TRBJ2-3; 9 bases align to TRBD2. This chain's CDR3 is CSVFAGGLRDF. CDR3 nucleotides: TGCAGCGTTTTCGCGGGGGGGCTACGTGATTTT.